Listed below are T cell receptor beta chains from one sample, sequenced in a study of CD8+ T cells in alopecia areata. Sequenced by immunoSEQ multiplex PCR; TCRdb stores in-frame clones only, minus some. The sample carries some 240,000 clones, roughly 57% recorded once. Material: CD4+ T cells sorted from blood, obtained at week 0. These receptor sequences come from a human donor with alopecia areata. The CDR3 runs from the conserved cysteine through the conserved F or W. D genes are given only for firm matches. Expanded clones get a size class; other rows say once, few or many, or leave the size out.

V gene	clone size	J gene	D gene	CDR3 protein	CDR3 DNA
TRBV4-1	-	TRBJ2-3	-	CASSQVLLLADTQYF	TGCGCCAGCAGCCAAGTCCTTTTGTTGGCAGATACGCAGTATTTT
TRBV9	-	TRBJ1-3	-	CASSVEGSGNTIYF	TGTGCCAGCAGCGTAGAGGGCTCTGGAAACACCATATATTTT
TRBV9	-	TRBJ2-1	TRBD2	CASSLTSGGKGEQFF	TGTGCCAGCAGTCTTACTAGCGGGGGGAAAGGTGAGCAGTTCTTC
TRBV30	once	TRBJ1-1	-	CAWSVTVSGAFF	TGTGCCTGGAGTGTCACAGTGAGTGGAGCTTTCTTT
TRBV30	-	TRBJ2-1	-	CAWSVLPWGKYNEQFF	TGTGCCTGGAGTGTACTCCCCTGGGGGAAATACAATGAGCAGTTCTTC
TRBV11-2	few	TRBJ2-4	-	CASRGDIQYF	TGTGCCAGCAGAGGAGACATTCAGTACTTC
TRBV4-2	few	TRBJ1-1	-	CASSQEIQDTEAFF	TGTGCCAGCAGCCAAGAGATACAGGACACTGAAGCTTTCTTT
TRBV29-1	few	TRBJ1-1	-	CSVVGWDTEAFF	TGCAGCGTTGTGGGGTGGGACACTGAAGCTTTCTTT
TRBV29-1	-	TRBJ1-1	-	CSVHGTANTEAFF	TGCAGCGTTCACGGGACGGCCAACACTGAAGCTTTCTTT
TRBV9	few	TRBJ2-1	TRBD1	CASSAWGTGASNEQFF	TGTGCCAGCAGCGCCTGGGGGACAGGGGCCTCCAATGAGCAGTTCTTC
TRBV6-1	few	TRBJ1-6	-	CASSEGVGHNSPLHF	TGTGCCAGCAGTGAAGGAGTGGGGCATAATTCACCCCTCCACTTT
TRBV5-1	-	TRBJ1-1	-	CASSLVGRKGTEAFF	TGCGCCAGCAGCTTGGTTGGGAGGAAAGGTACTGAAGCTTTCTTT
TRBV4-1	-	TRBJ1-1	-	CASSQDPVMNTEAFF	TGCGCCAGCAGCCAAGATCCCGTGATGAACACTGAAGCTTTCTTT
TRBV14	-	TRBJ1-2	-	CASSQRTLGYTF	TGTGCCAGCAGCCAAAGGACTCTCGGCTACACCTTC
TRBV23-1	few	TRBJ2-3	-	CASSGPKGTDTQYF	TGCGCCAGCAGTGGACCAAAGGGGACAGATACGCAGTATTTT
TRBV9	-	TRBJ2-2	TRBD2	CASSASGTSRVGELFF	TGTGCCAGCAGCGCTTCCGGGACTAGCAGGGTCGGGGAGCTGTTTTTT
TRBV30	-	TRBJ1-2	-	CAWRDSDPYGYTF	TGTGCCTGGAGGGACAGCGACCCTTATGGCTACACCTTC
TRBV30	-	TRBJ1-1	-	CAWSVRVDTEAFF	TGTGCCTGGAGTGTAAGGGTAGACACTGAAGCTTTCTTT
TRBV11-2	once	TRBJ2-7	TRBD2	CASSRGVAGPYEQYF	TGTGCCAGCAGCCGTGGGGTAGCGGGACCCTACGAGCAGTACTTC
TRBV27	-	TRBJ2-5	TRBD1	CASRKTGSETQYF	TGTGCCAGCAGGAAGACAGGGTCGGAGACCCAGTACTTC
TRBV9	-	TRBJ1-2	-	CASSRTDDGYTF	TGTGCCAGCAGCAGGACAGATGACGGCTACACCTTC
TRBV27	-	TRBJ2-5	-	CASRGHLKETQYF	TGTGCCAGCAGGGGACACCTAAAAGAGACCCAGTACTTC
TRBV29-1	few	TRBJ2-4	TRBD2	CSVESGGGIQYF	TGCAGCGTTGAAAGCGGGGGTGGCATTCAGTACTTC
TRBV2	few	TRBJ1-2	-	CASNALGNYGYTF	TGTGCCAGCAATGCCCTGGGAAACTATGGCTACACCTTC
TRBV29-1	-	TRBJ2-7	TRBD1	CSVIGTAYEQYF	TGCAGCGTTATCGGGACAGCCTACGAGCAGTACTTC
TRBV7-9	few	TRBJ2-2	-	CASSPPGAGELFF	TGTGCCAGCAGCCCGCCGGGGGCCGGGGAGCTGTTTTTT
TRBV7-9	-	TRBJ1-6	-	CASSTSEFSPLHF	TGTGCCAGCAGCACGAGCGAATTTTCACCCCTCCACTTT
TRBV6-1	-	TRBJ2-1	TRBD2	CASRSLAGGLNEQFF	TGTGCCAGCAGATCACTAGCGGGGGGTCTCAATGAGCAGTTCTTC
TRBV5-1	-	TRBJ1-5	-	CASSLGTKLGQPQHF	TGCGCCAGCAGCTTGGGAACAAAACTAGGACAGCCCCAGCATTTT
TRBV7-2	-	TRBJ2-5	-	CASSSSREETQYF	TGTGCCAGCAGCTCCTCCCGGGAGGAGACCCAGTACTTC
TRBV4-1	-	TRBJ2-7	-	CASSQPGKTGEQYF	TGCGCCAGCAGCCAACCCGGGAAAACTGGGGAGCAGTACTTC
TRBV19	few	TRBJ1-2	TRBD1	CASSRTGQGDGYTF	TGTGCCAGTAGTAGGACGGGACAGGGAGACGGCTACACCTTC
TRBV5-1	-	TRBJ1-1	-	CASSWRTENTEAFF	TGCGCCAGCAGCTGGAGAACGGAGAACACTGAAGCTTTCTTT
TRBV6-5	-	TRBJ1-2	-	CASSSGAYGYTF	TGTGCCAGCAGTAGCGGGGCCTATGGCTACACCTTC
TRBV27	-	TRBJ2-1	TRBD2	CASAGTRNNEQFF	TGTGCCAGCGCCGGGACTAGGAACAATGAGCAGTTCTTC
TRBV5-1	few	TRBJ1-6	-	CASSLVSGIGSPLHF	TGCGCCAGCAGCTTGGTGTCAGGGATTGGTTCACCCCTCCACTTT
TRBV30	-	TRBJ2-7	TRBD1	CAWSADRPHEQYF	TGTGCCTGGAGTGCGGACAGGCCCCACGAGCAGTACTTC
TRBV11-2	-	TRBJ2-1	TRBD2	CASRRPGTSQNEQFF	TGTGCCAGCAGGCGACCAGGGACTAGTCAAAATGAGCAGTTCTTC
TRBV4-2	once	TRBJ1-2	-	CASSQDWQSDYGYTF	TGTGCCAGCAGCCAAGACTGGCAGTCCGACTATGGCTACACCTTC
TRBV9	-	TRBJ2-7	-	CASSVEAGRHEQYF	TGTGCCAGCAGCGTAGAGGCAGGGAGGCACGAGCAGTACTTC
TRBV25-1	-	TRBJ1-1	-	CASSLGQMNTEAFF	TGTGCCAGCAGTCTAGGACAGATGAACACTGAAGCTTTCTTT
TRBV2	-	TRBJ1-5	-	CASSDRDLGPSQHF	TGTGCCAGCAGTGACAGGGACCTAGGCCCGTCCCAGCATTTT
TRBV9	-	TRBJ1-6	TRBD1	CASSAGQGGNSPLHF	TGTGCCAGCAGCGCGGGACAGGGCGGGAATTCACCCCTCCACTTT
TRBV6-5	-	TRBJ2-7	-	CASRSKTYEQYF	TGTGCCAGCAGATCAAAAACCTACGAGCAGTACTTC
TRBV14	-	TRBJ2-1	TRBD2	CASSQERLAGVSEQFF	TGTGCCAGCAGCCAAGAAAGACTAGCGGGAGTGAGTGAGCAGTTCTTC
TRBV15	-	TRBJ2-6	-	CATSRGRVSGANVLTF	TGTGCCACCAGCAGAGGTCGGGTTTCTGGGGCCAACGTCCTGACTTTC
TRBV29-1	-	TRBJ2-3	-	CSVGRGTSTDTQYF	TGCAGCGTTGGTCGGGGCACTAGCACAGATACGCAGTATTTT
TRBV4-1	-	TRBJ2-6	-	CASSHVIPSGANVLTF	TGCGCCAGCAGCCACGTGATACCCTCTGGGGCCAACGTCCTGACTTTC
TRBV6-1	-	TRBJ1-6	TRBD1	CASRATGGESPLHF	TGTGCCAGCAGAGCGACAGGGGGCGAGTCACCCCTCCACTTT
TRBV5-6	-	TRBJ1-4	-	CASSSGQSTNEKLFF	TGTGCCAGCAGTTCTGGACAGTCAACTAATGAAAAACTGTTTTTT
TRBV6-5	once	TRBJ2-3	-	CATKEGTGRSDTQYF	TGTGCCACCAAAGAAGGGACCGGACGTTCCGATACGCAGTATTTT
TRBV30	-	TRBJ1-2	-	CAWSVGFGGYTF	TGTGCCTGGAGTGTAGGATTCGGGGGCTACACCTTC
TRBV5-1	few	TRBJ2-3	-	CASRVSGEQYF	TGCGCCAGCAGGGTCAGCGGAGAGCAGTATTTT
TRBV11-2	-	TRBJ2-1	-	CASSLSVDSYNEQFF	TGTGCCAGCAGCCTTAGCGTGGACTCCTACAATGAGCAGTTCTTC
TRBV14	-	TRBJ2-7	-	CASSQGRVGPYEQYF	TGTGCCAGCAGCCAAGGACGGGTGGGCCCCTACGAGCAGTACTTC
TRBV5-6	-	TRBJ1-2	-	CASSLWQGGGYTF	TGTGCCAGCAGCTTGTGGCAGGGAGGCGGCTACACCTTC
TRBV29-1	-	TRBJ2-7	-	CSVDRDGYEQYF	TGCAGCGTTGACAGGGACGGGTACGAGCAGTACTTC
TRBV7-2	-	TRBJ2-1	-	CASSRTILSYNEQFF	TGTGCCAGCAGCCGGACGATTCTCTCCTACAATGAGCAGTTCTTC
TRBV9	-	TRBJ2-5	-	CASSVKGLQETQYF	TGTGCCAGCAGCGTAAAGGGCCTCCAAGAGACCCAGTACTTC